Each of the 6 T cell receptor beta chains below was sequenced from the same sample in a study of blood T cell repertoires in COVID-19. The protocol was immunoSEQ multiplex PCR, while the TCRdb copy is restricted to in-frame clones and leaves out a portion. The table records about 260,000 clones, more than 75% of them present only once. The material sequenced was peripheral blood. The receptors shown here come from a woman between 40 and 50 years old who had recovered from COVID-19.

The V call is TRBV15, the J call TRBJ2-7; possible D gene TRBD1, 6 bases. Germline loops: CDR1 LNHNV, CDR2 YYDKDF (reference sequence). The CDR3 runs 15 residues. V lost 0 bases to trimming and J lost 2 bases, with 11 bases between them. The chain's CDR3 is CATSRDADSTYEQYF. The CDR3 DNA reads TGTGCCACCAGCAGAGATGCGGACAGTACCTACGAGCAGTACTTC.

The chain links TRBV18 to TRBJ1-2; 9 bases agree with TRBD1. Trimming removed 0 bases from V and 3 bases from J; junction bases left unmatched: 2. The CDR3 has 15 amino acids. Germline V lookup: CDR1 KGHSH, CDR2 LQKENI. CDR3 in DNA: TGTGCCAGCTCACCACCCGGACAGGGGTACTATGGCTACACCTTC. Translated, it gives CASSPPGQGYYGYTF.

This CDR3 reads CASSLVGTMEETQYF. CDR3 DNA sequence: TGCGCCAGCAGCTTGGTTGGGACAATGGAAGAGACCCAGTACTTC. The gene calls are TRBV5-1 and TRBJ2-5; TRBD1 might be the D (6 bases). Per germline, CDR1 SGHRS and CDR2 YFSETQ. V shed 0 bases and J shed 3 bases, with 12 bases lying between them. The CDR3 totals 15 residues.

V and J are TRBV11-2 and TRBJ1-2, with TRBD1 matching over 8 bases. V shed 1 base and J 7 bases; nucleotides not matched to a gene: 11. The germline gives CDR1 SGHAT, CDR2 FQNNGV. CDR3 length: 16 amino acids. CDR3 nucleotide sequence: TGTGCCAGCAGCTTAGTAACCGGGACAGGTTATGGTGGCTACACCTTC. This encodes CASSLVTGTGYGGYTF.

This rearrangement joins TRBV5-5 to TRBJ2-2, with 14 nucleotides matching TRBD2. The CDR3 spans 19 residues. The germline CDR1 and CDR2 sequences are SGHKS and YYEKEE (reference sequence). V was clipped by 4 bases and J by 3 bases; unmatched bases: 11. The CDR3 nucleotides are TGTGCCAGCAGCACCACCTTGACTAGCGGGGGGGTGGACACCGGGGAGCTGTTTTTT. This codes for CASSTTLTSGGVDTGELFF.

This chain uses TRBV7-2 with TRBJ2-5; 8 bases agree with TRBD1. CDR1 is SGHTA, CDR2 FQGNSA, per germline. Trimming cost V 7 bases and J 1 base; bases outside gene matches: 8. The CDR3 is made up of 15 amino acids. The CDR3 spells CASKRGTGPQETQYF. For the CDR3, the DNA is TGTGCCAGCAAGCGAGGGACAGGACCCCAAGAGACCCAGTACTTC.